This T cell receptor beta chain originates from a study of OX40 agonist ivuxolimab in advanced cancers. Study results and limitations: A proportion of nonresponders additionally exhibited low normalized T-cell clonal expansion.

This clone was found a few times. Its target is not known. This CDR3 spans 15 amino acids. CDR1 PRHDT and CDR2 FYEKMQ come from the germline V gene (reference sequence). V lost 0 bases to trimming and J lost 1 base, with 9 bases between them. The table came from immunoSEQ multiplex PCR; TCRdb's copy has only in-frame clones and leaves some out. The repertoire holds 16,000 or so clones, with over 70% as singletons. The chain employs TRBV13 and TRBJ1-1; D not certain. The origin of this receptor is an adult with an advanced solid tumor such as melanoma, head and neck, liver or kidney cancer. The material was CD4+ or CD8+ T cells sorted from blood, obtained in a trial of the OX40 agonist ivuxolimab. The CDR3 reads CASSLGSTGNTEAFF. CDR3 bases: TGTGCCAGCAGCTTAGGATCGACCGGGAACACTGAAGCTTTCTTT.